This is a list of T cell receptor beta chains from one sample in a study of cytomegalovirus exposure and HLA in healthy donors. The table came from immunoSEQ multiplex PCR; TCRdb's copy has only in-frame clones and leaves some out. The table shows roughly 140,000 clones, with 85% to 90% occurring only once. The sequencing input was PBMCs. Receptor source: a woman between 18 and 29 years old in good health and CMV-seropositive. The CDR3 runs from the conserved cysteine through the conserved F or W. The D gene is left open where the match is weak. Expanded clones are given a class, and other clones once, few, many or no size at all.

v_gene,j_gene,abundance,d_gene,CDR3nt,CDR3aa
TRBV4-3,TRBJ2-3,-,TRBD2,TGCGCCAGCAGCCAAGATCAGGCGGGAGGGCCCACAGATACGCAGTATTTT,CASSQDQAGGPTDTQYF
TRBV6-4,TRBJ2-1,many,TRBD2,TGTGCCAGCAGTGACTTAGCGGGCTCCTACAATGAGCAGTTCTTC,CASSDLAGSYNEQFF
TRBV7-9,TRBJ2-4,-,TRBD2,TGTGCCAGCAGCTCCGTTAGCGGGAGTAAAAACATTCAGTACTTC,CASSSVSGSKNIQYF
TRBV27,TRBJ2-7,-,TRBD1,TGTGCCAGCAGACCGGGACAGGTTTTCGGCGAGCAGTACTTC,CASRPGQVFGEQYF
TRBV30,TRBJ2-2,-,-,TGTGCCTGGACCCAACAGGGCGACGGGGAGCTGTTTTTT,CAWTQQGDGELFF
TRBV4-2,TRBJ2-1,once,TRBD2,TGTGCCAGCAGCCCAACTAGCGGGGTGACCTACAATGAGCAGTTCTTC,CASSPTSGVTYNEQFF
TRBV28,TRBJ2-5,-,TRBD1,TGTGCCAGCAGTTCTTTCCGGGACAGGGTGGAGACCCAGTACTTC,CASSSFRDRVETQYF
TRBV4-1,TRBJ2-3,once,-,TGCGCCAGCAGCCAAGACGGTAGCGGCACAGATACGCAGTATTTT,CASSQDGSGTDTQYF
TRBV5-1,TRBJ2-5,-,TRBD1,TGCGCCAGCAGCTTCAACCCACCGGGACAGGGAATGGAAGAGACCCAGTACTTC,CASSFNPPGQGMEETQYF
TRBV4-1,TRBJ2-5,-,TRBD1,TGCGCCAGCAGCCAAGTAGGGGCAGGGGGTGAGACCCAGTACTTC,CASSQVGAGGETQYF
TRBV7-8,TRBJ2-3,-,-,TGTGCCAGCAGCTTTGGAGAGACAGATACGCAGTATTTT,CASSFGETDTQYF
TRBV7-9,TRBJ1-2,-,-,TGTGCCAGCAGCTACTCGGGGGACTTCGTATATGGCTACACCTTC,CASSYSGDFVYGYTF
TRBV15,TRBJ2-2,-,TRBD2,TGTGCCACCAGCGCCAATCTAGCGGGAGCGAGCACCGGGGAGCTGTTTTTT,CATSANLAGASTGELFF
TRBV15,TRBJ1-2,-,-,TGTGCCACCAGTAGGACGGACGGAGGGTTTTGGGGCTACACCTTC,CATSRTDGGFWGYTF
TRBV7-9,TRBJ1-1,-,TRBD1,TGTGCCAGCAGCGCGCAGACAGGGAGGAACACTGAAGCTTTCTTT,CASSAQTGRNTEAFF
TRBV28,TRBJ2-7,-,-,TGTGCCAGCAGTTTGGGCAGGTCCTACGAGCAGTACTTC,CASSLGRSYEQYF
TRBV28,TRBJ2-7,-,TRBD2,TGTGCCAGCAGTTTTCGCCCTCTGACTAGCGGGTACTCCTACGAGCAGTACTTC,CASSFRPLTSGYSYEQYF
TRBV10-2,TRBJ2-7,-,-,TGCGCCAGCGGGCGGGAAAATACCTACGAGCAGTACTTC,CASGRENTYEQYF
TRBV5-1,TRBJ1-1,-,TRBD1,TGCGCCAGCACAAATGGACCCAGGGGGAGGTACACTGAAGCTTTCTTT,CASTNGPRGRYTEAFF
TRBV4-1,TRBJ1-1,-,TRBD1,TGCGCCAGCAGCCAGTATAGGACAGGTCCGAACACTGAAGCTTTCTTT,CASSQYRTGPNTEAFF
TRBV10-1,TRBJ2-3,-,TRBD2,TGCGCCAGCAGTGCTCTTAGCGGGACTAGCACAGATACGCAGTATTTT,CASSALSGTSTDTQYF
TRBV6-4,TRBJ2-1,-,TRBD2,TGTGCCAGCAGTGACAGGACTAGCGGGCACAATGAGCAGTTCTTC,CASSDRTSGHNEQFF
TRBV27,TRBJ2-7,few,-,TGTGCCAGCAGTTTATCGACCGAAGGGGACGAGCAGTACTTC,CASSLSTEGDEQYF
TRBV9,TRBJ2-1,-,TRBD2,TGTGCCAGCAGCGTAGCTGTAGCGGGAGGTTGGGCCTCTAATGAGCAGTTCTTC,CASSVAVAGGWASNEQFF
TRBV7-2,TRBJ2-1,-,TRBD2,TGTGCCAGCAGCTCCCCTAGGGCTAGCGGGAGGGGCAATGAGCAGTTCTTC,CASSSPRASGRGNEQFF
TRBV2,TRBJ1-2,-,-,TGTGCCAGCAGTGTCGGGCCCGGGGATGGCTACACCTTC,CASSVGPGDGYTF
TRBV27,TRBJ1-5,-,TRBD1,TGTGCCAGCAGTTTTCAAGCGGACAGGGATCAGCCCCAGCATTTT,CASSFQADRDQPQHF
TRBV6-1,TRBJ2-2,once,-,TGTGCCAGCAGTGATAAGAACACCGGGGAGCTGTTTTTT,CASSDKNTGELFF
TRBV14,TRBJ2-3,-,TRBD2,TGTGCCAGCAGCCACGGACTAGCGGGGGGAACAGATACGCAGTATTTT,CASSHGLAGGTDTQYF
TRBV11-2,TRBJ1-2,-,-,TGTGCCAGCAGCGCGCATTTCCTCTATGGCTACACCTTC,CASSAHFLYGYTF
TRBV4-3,TRBJ2-7,once,TRBD1,TGCGCCAGCAGGCCCAGCCGACAGGGGTACTACGAGCAGTACTTC,CASRPSRQGYYEQYF